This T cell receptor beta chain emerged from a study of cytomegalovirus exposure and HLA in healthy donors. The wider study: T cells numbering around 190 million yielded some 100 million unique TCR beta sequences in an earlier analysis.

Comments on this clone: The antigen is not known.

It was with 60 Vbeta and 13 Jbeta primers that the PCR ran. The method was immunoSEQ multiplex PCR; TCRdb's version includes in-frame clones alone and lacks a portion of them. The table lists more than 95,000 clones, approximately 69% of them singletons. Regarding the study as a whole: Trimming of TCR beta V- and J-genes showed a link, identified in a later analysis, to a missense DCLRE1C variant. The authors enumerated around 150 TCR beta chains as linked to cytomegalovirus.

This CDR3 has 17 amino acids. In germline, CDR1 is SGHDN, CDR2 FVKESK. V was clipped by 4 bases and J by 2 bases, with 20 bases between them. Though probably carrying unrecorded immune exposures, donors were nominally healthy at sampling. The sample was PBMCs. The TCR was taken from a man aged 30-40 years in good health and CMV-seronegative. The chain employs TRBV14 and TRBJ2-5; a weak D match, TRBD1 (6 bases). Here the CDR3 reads CASSRTSSTGLQETQYF. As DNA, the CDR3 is TGTGCCAGCAGCCGAACATCATCTACAGGGTTGCAAGAGACCCAGTACTTC.